Following are 10 T cell receptor beta chains from one sample sequenced in a study of T cell responses to AZD1222 COVID-19 vaccine. Data came from immunoSEQ multiplex PCR; TCRdb stores just in-frame clones and leaves some out. This table holds fewer than 200,000 clones, 70% to 90% found once. The specimen was peripheral blood, collected 28 days after the second AZD1222 dose. The origin of the receptors is an adult who received the AZD1222 COVID-19 vaccine.

The chain has TRBV3-1 (or the pseudogene TRBV3-2) and TRBJ2-3; no reliable D call. The CDR3 spans 15 residues. CDR1 and CDR2 (germline): LGHDT, YNNKEL (reference sequence). V was cut by 2 bases and J by 2 bases, with 11 bases left in between. The DNA of the CDR3 is TGTGCCAGCAGCCAAACACCGGGCTCCACAGATACGCAGTATTTT. Amino acid sequence: CASSQTPGSTDTQYF.

This chain links TRBV10-3 with TRBJ1-5, with 7 nucleotides matching TRBD1. The V and J ends lost 4 bases and 5 bases, in that order; junction bases with no gene match: 2. The CDR3 runs 13 residues. Germline V gene lookup returns CDR1 ENHRY and CDR2 SYGVKD. CDR3 sequence reads: CAISGDSDQPQHF. Here the CDR3 DNA reads TGTGCCATCAGTGGGGACAGTGATCAGCCCCAGCATTTT.

This clone was seen only a few times. The chain combines TRBV3-1 (or the pseudogene TRBV3-2) with TRBJ1-5; D remains unclear. V lost 0 bases and J 6 bases, leaving 12 bases between the germline ends. Germline V CDR1 and CDR2: LGHDT, YNNKEL (reference sequence). The CDR3 extends over 15 amino acids. CDR3 coding DNA: TGTGCCAGCAGCCAAGATTTGACCCCTGGTCAGCCCCAGCATTTT. It translates to CASSQDLTPGQPQHF.

J is TRBJ1-2 and V is TRBV7-3, with 8 bases lining up with TRBD1. The length of the CDR3 is 14 residues. V trimming: 4 bases; J trimming: 8 bases; junction bases outside the gene matches: 9. The germline gives CDR1 SGHTA, CDR2 FQGTGA. The CDR3 reads CASSSTGTGGGYTF. CDR3 nucleotides: TGTGCCAGCAGCTCAACCGGGACAGGCGGCGGCTACACCTTC.

This chain connects TRBV28 to TRBJ1-2; a weak D match, TRBD1 (6 bases). Germline assignment: CDR1 MDHEN and CDR2 SYDVKM. Trimming removed 1 base from V and 8 bases from J, with 11 bases in between. The CDR3 covers 13 residues. The CDR3: CASSLLAGAGYTF. CDR3 bases: TGTGCCAGCAGTTTATTGGCAGGGGCGGGCTACACCTTC.

This clone has only one observation. Other nucleotide sequences from this sample produce the same CDR3. The chain joins TRBV4-1 to TRBJ2-7, with D uncertain. This CDR3 is built from 14 residues. V gave up 3 bases and J gave up 0 bases, with 9 bases separating them. The germline V gene encodes CDR1 MGHRA and CDR2 YSYEKL. CDR3 DNA sequence: TGCGCCAGCAGCCAGGACCGGAGCTCCTACGAGCAGTACTTC. This sequence encodes CASSQDRSSYEQYF.

The chain uses TRBV3-1 (or the pseudogene TRBV3-2) and TRBJ1-2, with D perhaps matching TRBD1 (5 bases). The CDR3 consists of 14 residues. CDR1 and CDR2 from the germline V gene are LGHDT and YNNKEL (reference sequence). The ends were cut back, 1 base at V and 11 bases at J, with 17 bases in the middle. The CDR3 protein is CASSQVLRQGRYTF. For the CDR3, the DNA is TGTGCCAGCAGCCAAGTTCTTCGGCAGGGAAGGTACACCTTC.

The chain has TRBV3-1 (or the pseudogene TRBV3-2) and TRBJ1-4; D is unresolved. V lost 1 base and J 9 bases, leaving 9 bases between the germline ends. This CDR3 has 13 amino acids. Germline CDR1 reads LGHDT; CDR2 reads YNNKEL (reference sequence). Here the CDR3 reads CASSQVHNKKLFF. CDR3 in DNA: TGTGCCAGCAGCCAAGTCCACAATAAAAAACTGTTTTTT.

The chain is built from TRBV5-1 and TRBJ1-1, with D uncertain. The CDR3 is made up of 12 amino acids. Germline V CDR1 and CDR2: SGHRS, YFSETQ. Trimming left V 0 bases short and J 7 bases short, with 7 bases between. This chain's CDR3 is CASSLAMGEAFF. CDR3 in DNA: TGCGCCAGCAGCTTGGCCATGGGTGAAGCTTTCTTT. The full variable domain, with the rest looked up from reference TRBV5-1 and TRBJ1-1, is KAGVTQTPRYLIKTRGQQVTLSCSPISGHRSVSWYQQTPGQGLQFLFEYFSETQRNKGNFPGRFSGRQFSNSRSEMNVSTLELGDSALYLCASSLAMGEAFFGQGTRLTVV.

The CDR3 DNA is TGTGCCAGTAGTATAGCGCCGGGACAGGGGGCTAAGGGCACTGAAGCTTTCTTT. The encoded protein is CASSIAPGQGAKGTEAFF. The chain has TRBV19 and TRBJ1-1, with 12 bases fitting TRBD1. V shed 1 base and J 4 bases; nucleotides not matched to a gene: 10. Per the germline V gene, CDR1 is LNHDA and CDR2 is SQIVND (reference sequence). The CDR3 is 18 amino acids. The full variable domain, in which reference TRBV19 and TRBJ1-1 provide the parts outside the CDR3, is DGGITQSPKYLFRKEGQNVTLSCEQNLNHDAMYWYRQDPGQGLRLIYYSQIVNDFQKGDIAEGYSVSREKKESFPLTVTSAQKNPTAFYLCASSIAPGQGAKGTEAFFGQGTRLTVV.